This TCR beta chain was captured by sequencing in a study of cytomegalovirus exposure and HLA in healthy donors. Overall study findings and caveats: There were reportedly fewer N-insertions in an Asian-associated ancestry cluster than the approximately 630-donor mean, in a later analysis.

The PCR contained 60 Vbeta and 13 Jbeta primers. This table comes from immunoSEQ multiplex PCR, and its TCRdb copy is limited to in-frame clones, with some not included. The sample includes approximately 100,000 clones, 65% to 80% of them seen just once. About this clone: What it binds is unknown.

Germline V gene sequence: CDR1 SGHNT, CDR2 YYREEE (reference sequence). V was clipped by 1 base and J by 0 bases; unmatched bases: 6. The CDR3 consists of 17 residues. This clonotype was obtained from a woman in her 40s in good health and CMV-seronegative. Material: PBMCs. V gene TRBV5-4 combines with J gene TRBJ2-2; the match to TRBD2 covers 7 bases. CDR3: CASSLQRGPANTGELFF. The CDR3 DNA reads as TGTGCCAGCAGCTTGCAGCGGGGCCCTGCGAACACCGGGGAGCTGTTTTTT.